Presented here are 19 T cell receptor beta chains from one specimen sequenced in a study of T cells in Graves' hyperthyroidism and ophthalmopathy. RNA transcripts served as the template for amplifying TCR beta CDR3 regions. The HTBI primer set was used in a first-round RT-PCR of the TCR CDR3. Each CDR3 protein gets one entry after TCRdb re-called the multiplex PCR reads with MiXCR. The table lists hundreds of thousands of distinct CDR3 sequences, about a third of them singletons. The sequencing sample was made of blood. These receptors were obtained from a woman in her thirties or forties with Graves' hyperthyroidism.

The chain combines TRBV19 with TRBJ1-2; a possible D gene is TRBD1 (5 bases). Germline V CDR1 and CDR2: LNHDA, SQIVND (reference sequence). V lost 1 base, J lost 3 bases, and 21 bases lay in between. The CDR3 length is 18 residues. CDR3 coding DNA: TGTGCCAGTAGTATAGCCTTGAGCCCTCAGGGAGGAGACTATGGCTACACCTTC. Its protein product is CASSIALSPQGGDYGYTF. The variable domain in full, completed from reference TRBV19 and TRBJ1-2, reads DGGITQSPKYLFRKEGQNVTLSCEQNLNHDAMYWYRQDPGQGLRLIYYSQIVNDFQKGDIAEGYSVSREKKESFPLTVTSAQKNPTAFYLCASSIALSPQGGDYGYTFGSGTRLTVV.

This clonotype was observed many times. The rearrangement uses TRBV13 and TRBJ1-1, with D unresolved. Trimming stripped 5 bases from V and 7 bases from J, with 8 bases between. The CDR3 covers 11 residues. Germline values: CDR1 PRHDT, CDR2 FYEKMQ (reference sequence). CDR3 in DNA: TGTGCCAGCAGCCCGACCGGTGAAGCTTTCTTT. This sequence encodes CASSPTGEAFF.

V gene TRBV7-2 combines with J gene TRBJ1-5; TRBD1 matches at 8 bases. The germline V gene encodes CDR1 SGHTA and CDR2 FQGNSA. Germline trimming cut 2 bases from V and 2 bases from J; bases unmatched to any gene: 5. The length of the CDR3 is 16 residues. CDR3 nucleotides: TGTGCCAGCAGCTTACAGGGGGCGCCCGGCAATCAGCCCCAGCATTTT. It yields the protein CASSLQGAPGNQPQHF. The whole variable domain, filled in from reference TRBV7-2 and TRBJ1-5, reads GAGVSQSPSNKVTEKGKDVELRCDPISGHTALYWYRQSLGQGLEFLIYFQGNSAPDKSGLPSDRFSAERTGGSVSTLTIQRTQQEDSAVYLCASSLQGAPGNQPQHFGDGTRLSIL.

The chain recombines TRBV5-1 with TRBJ2-2, with TRBD2 as a possible D gene (5 bases). V was clipped by 4 bases and J by 1 base, with 17 bases between them. This CDR3 spans 17 amino acids. CDR1 is SGHRS, CDR2 YFSETQ, per germline. DNA for the CDR3: TGCGCCAGCAGCCAAGAATCCTGGGGAGTGAACACCGGGGAGCTGTTTTTT. Its protein product is CASSQESWGVNTGELFF.

This clonotype has just one count. The chain recombines TRBV12-3 or TRBV12-4 with TRBJ2-1, with 8 bases identical to TRBD2. The CDR3 covers 14 residues. With V trimmed by 6 bases and J by 7 bases, 8 bases remained unmatched. The CDR3 bases are TGTGCCAGCAGGGGAGCGGGAGCAAGAAATGAGCAGTTCTTC. It encodes CASRGAGARNEQFF.

V is TRBV20-1 and J is TRBJ2-7; 9 bases are a match to TRBD1. The CDR3 totals 14 residues. The V gene's germline CDR1 is DFQATT and CDR2 SNEGSKA (reference sequence). J was trimmed by 5 bases and V by 4 bases; bases with no gene match: 9. The CDR3 here is CSAIIQGASDEQYF. The DNA of the CDR3 is TGCAGTGCTATAATACAGGGGGCCAGCGACGAGCAGTACTTC.

On this clonotype itself: Since a much larger clone is just one base distant, this may be a read error. The V gene is TRBV10-3, the J gene TRBJ1-6; the D gene is possibly TRBD1 (5 bases). Germline V gene data show CDR1 as ENHRY and CDR2 as SYGVKD. V was trimmed by 5 bases and J by 5 bases, leaving 13 bases between them. The CDR3 loop spans 15 amino acids. The CDR3 nucleotides are TGTGCCATCAGTCGCTCGACAGAAAATAATTCACCCCTCCACTTT. The encoded protein is CAISRSTENNSPLHF.

Regarding this clonotype: It is unclear where the CDR3 begins or ends on the DNA, so no DNA is shown, and the CDR3 is as TCRdb lists it. The chain links TRBV2 to TRBJ1-4; the D call TRBD1 from the table was never checked on the DNA. A total of 15 residues make up the CDR3, ends included. The germline V gene has CDR1 SNHLY and CDR2 FYNNEI. The CDR3 region is CASSPSGRGMKNCFF.

Many counts were recorded for this clonotype. Germline and junction disagree at one end, which may indicate a read error. The chain carries TRBV5-1 and TRBJ2-5; D not resolved. CDR1 is SGHRS and CDR2 is YFSETQ in the germline V gene. This CDR3 spans 11 amino acids. The CDR3 bases are TGTGCCAGCAGCACCCAAGAGACCCAGTACTTC. It translates to CASSTQETQYF.

This clonotype was recorded at least ten times. This chain uses TRBV2 with TRBJ1-1, with TRBD1 matching over 9 bases. Per the germline V gene, CDR1 is SNHLY and CDR2 is FYNNEI. This CDR3 is 16 amino acids long. V was clipped by 5 bases and J by 0 bases; unmatched bases: 7. CDR3 nucleotide sequence: TGTGCCAGCAGTCAACAGGGGGCGCAAATGAACACTGAAGCTTTCTTT. It translates to CASSQQGAQMNTEAFF.

V and J are TRBV28 and TRBJ1-4, with D possibly matching TRBD1 (5 bases). V lost 3 bases and J lost 0, with 11 bases in between. The CDR3 totals 16 residues. Germline CDR1 is MDHEN and CDR2 is SYDVKM. CDR3 DNA sequence: TGTGCCAGCAGTTTCTGGGGCCACTCAACTAATGAAAAACTGTTTTTT. It is translated as CASSFWGHSTNEKLFF.

This clonotype was seen a handful of times. The V call is TRBV5-1, the J call TRBJ1-3; D call uncertain. The CDR3 length is 14 residues. V lost 5 bases to trimming and J lost 4 bases, with 13 bases between them. CDR1 is SGHRS and CDR2 is YFSETQ in the germline V gene. The CDR3 loop is CASSTAFGGNTIYF. Written as DNA, the CDR3 is TGCGCCAGCAGTACAGCCTTCGGGGGAAACACCATATATTTT.

This clonotype was counted a few times. It is unclear where the CDR3 begins or ends on the DNA, so no DNA is shown, and the CDR3 is as TCRdb lists it. This chain connects TRBV10-3 to TRBJ2-2. CDR1 ENHRY and CDR2 SYGVKD come from the germline V gene. The CDR3 adds up to 12 amino acids, both ends counted. The CDR3 loop is CAISESTGSCFF.

The chain carries TRBV25-1 and TRBJ1-2; no definite D call. V was cut by 7 bases and J by 9 bases, with 24 bases left in between. Germline lookup yields CDR1 MGHDK and CDR2 SYGVNS. CDR3 length: 15 residues. This chain's CDR3 is CASTYEGRVDRRYTF. As DNA, the CDR3 is TGTGCCAGCACGTATGAAGGGAGAGTAGATCGTCGCTACACCTTC.

The gene calls are TRBV29-1 and TRBJ1-2; D remains ambiguous. V was pared by 8 bases and J by 0 bases, with 7 bases between. The CDR3 runs to 11 residues. The germline V gene has CDR1 SQVTM and CDR2 ANQGSEA. The CDR3 here is CSREPNYGYTF. Here the CDR3 DNA reads TGCAGCCGGGAACCTAACTATGGCTACACCTTC.

The chain uses TRBV5-1 and TRBJ1-2; D unclear. CDR1 and CDR2 from the germline V gene are SGHRS and YFSETQ. The CDR3 is 13 residues long. Trimming cost V 0 bases and J 4 bases, with 7 bases left between them. The CDR3 region is CASSLDLAYGYTF. CDR3 nucleotides: TGCGCCAGCAGCTTGGACTTAGCCTATGGCTACACCTTC. The entire variable domain, with the rest obtained from reference TRBV5-1 and TRBJ1-2, is as follows: KAGVTQTPRYLIKTRGQQVTLSCSPISGHRSVSWYQQTPGQGLQFLFEYFSETQRNKGNFPGRFSGRQFSNSRSEMNVSTLELGDSALYLCASSLDLAYGYTFGSGTRLTVV.

This clonotype was seen a handful of times. The CDR3 nucleotides read TGTGCCAGCAGTGAACGGTGGGACAGTATTAATTCACCCCTCCACTTT. Translation: CASSERWDSINSPLHF. V is TRBV6-1 and J is TRBJ1-6, with 7 nucleotides matching TRBD1. The junction had 7 bases not matched to a gene; V was cut back by 2 bases and J by 6 bases. The CDR3 totals 16 residues. CDR1 and CDR2 from the germline V gene are MNHNS and SASEGT.

Only one count was recorded for this clonotype. The chain combines TRBV7-7 with TRBJ1-1, with D possibly TRBD1 on 5 matching bases. CDR3 length: 15 amino acids. Germline values: CDR1 SSHAT, CDR2 FNYEAQ (reference sequence). V dropped 5 bases and J dropped 7 bases, with 20 bases sitting between them. The CDR3 bases are TGTGCCAGCAGCCCGCTTAGGCAGGGCGTTGGTGAAGCTTTCTTT. Protein sequence: CASSPLRQGVGEAFF.

The chain links TRBV4-1 to TRBJ2-7; TRBD2 matches 7 bases. Germline assignment: CDR1 MGHRA and CDR2 YSYEKL. This CDR3 contains 15 residues. V lost 4 bases, J lost 3 bases, and 9 bases stayed unmatched. CDR3 in DNA: TGCGCCAGCAGCCCTACTAGCGTAAAGCTCTACGAGCAGTACTTC. The encoded protein is CASSPTSVKLYEQYF.